The clone carrying this TCR beta chain has only a few counts. Its antigen is unidentified. Sequencing of the DNA from cultured CD4+ T cells was carried out with the Oncomine TCR Beta short-read assay. One entry per CDR3 protein, called by TCRdb with MiXCR from the PCR reads. The sample has about 5,500 distinct CDR3 sequences, around half seen once. The sample belongs to a study of vaccination and CD4 T cells after COVID-19. The sample's treatment: approximately nine-day PBMC culture with coronavirus spike peptide pools or control peptides (ViraFEST assay). From germline, CDR1 is SGHRS and CDR2 YFSETQ. This CDR3 is 13 amino acids long. Deletions cut 1 base from V and 3 bases from J, with 7 bases between.

This clonotype was obtained from a human donor who had recovered from COVID-19. Material for sequencing was CD4+ T cells from blood, cultured in vitro. V usage is TRBV5-1 and J usage is TRBJ1-1, with D unclear. CDR3 sequence: CASSLKMDTEAFF. CDR3 DNA: TGCGCCAGCAGCTTGAAAATGGACACTGAAGCTTTCTTT.